The rows below give T cell receptor beta chains drawn from one sample of a study of cytomegalovirus exposure and HLA in healthy donors. Sequenced by immunoSEQ multiplex PCR; TCRdb stores in-frame clones only, minus some. The sample lists about 130,000 clones; roughly 70% were seen once. Specimen: PBMCs. These receptors came from a man aged 18 to 29 in good health and CMV-seropositive. CDR3s include the opening cysteine and the closing phenylalanine or tryptophan.

V: TRBV6-5
length: 16
CDR3: CASSLGQGQNTGELFF

V: TRBV7-2
length: 18
CDR3: CASSLVPAGPWGAYEQYF

V: TRBV28
length: 12
CDR3: CASSTPGRAADF

V: TRBV7-2
length: 16
CDR3: CASSLVGASGSYEQYF

V: TRBV2
length: 16
CDR3: CASSGTQGLRRNIQYF

V: TRBV28
length: 14
CDR3: CASRITGGGQPQHF

V: TRBV15
length: 13
CDR3: CATSRDRGEKLFF

V: TRBV5-4
length: 15
CDR3: CASSLGQGFTDTQYF

V: TRBV19
length: 14
CDR3: CASRRTTGLREQYF

V: TRBV5-1
length: 15
CDR3: CASSLERGRTDTQYF

V: TRBV6-6
length: 13
CDR3: CASSYSSRAEAFF

V: TRBV13
length: 14
CDR3: CASSPDRASYEQYF

V: TRBV5-4
length: 15
CDR3: CASSLAKSGSNIQYF

V: TRBV2
length: 17
CDR3: CASSEAGTGPPNYGYTF

V: TRBV4-2
length: 18
CDR3: CASSQDPGLAGGKTTQYF

V: TRBV11-2
length: 15
CDR3: CASSFGTGSYNEQFF

V: TRBV4-3
length: 16
CDR3: CASSQGLGRDNQPQHF

V: TRBV18
length: 15
CDR3: CASSPTGGKNQPQHF

V: TRBV6-6
length: 14
CDR3: CASSYSSQGYEQYF

V: TRBV28
length: 15
CDR3: CASSQTGSGANVLTF

V: TRBV19
length: 14
CDR3: CASSIVRLNTEAFF

V: TRBV5-5
length: 16
CDR3: CASSLENRGRDEKLFF

V: TRBV10-3
length: 18
CDR3: CAISESIFGQGANQPQHF

V: TRBV23-1
length: 17
CDR3: CASSQSPDPFGGTEAFF

V: TRBV4-3
length: 14
CDR3: CASSLGQGGYEQYF

V: TRBV6-6
length: 15
CDR3: CASRDLQTGTGGYTF

V: TRBV5-5
length: 18
CDR3: CASSLERTGRFLGNTIYF

V: TRBV29-1
length: 13
CDR3: CSGRSGPYNEQFF

V: TRBV7-2
length: 13
CDR3: CASSQRPLDEQFF